One sample yielded the 18 T cell receptor beta chains listed below, sequenced in a study of blood T cell repertoires in COVID-19 (dated by TCRdb to the early 2020s). Library construction relied on the immunoSEQ multiplex PCR assay. TCRdb took over this immuneACCESS table, retaining in-frame rearrangements with V and J assigned. Such tables are incomplete; in checked studies, under half of the missing clones stem from an unresolved V gene, and the remainder is unexplained. The sample records just under 65,000 clones, about 80% of which are singletons. The leading ten clones occupy 14% of the sample. The material sequenced was peripheral blood. Source of these receptors: a man aged 60 to 69 with COVID-19, enrolled during active disease.

The V call is TRBV28, the J call TRBJ2-3; perhaps TRBD2 as D (6 bases). Trimming pared 6 bases from V and 4 bases from J, leaving 23 bases between. CDR1 and CDR2 (germline): MDHEN, SYDVKM. This CDR3 region has 17 residues. The CDR3 spells CASRVLGRGLAPDTQYF. CDR3 bases: TGTGCCAGCAGAGTTTTGGGGCGGGGCCTAGCACCAGATACGCAGTATTTT.

This clone has only one observation. CDR3 residues: CASSSQGTGALGDTQYF. The CDR3 coding sequence is TGCGCCAGCAGCTCCCAGGGGACAGGGGCCCTCGGAGATACGCAGTATTTT. The V gene is TRBV5-1, the J gene TRBJ2-3, with 10 bases aligning to TRBD1. The CDR3 is 17 residues long. Germline V gene data show CDR1 as SGHRS and CDR2 as YFSETQ. V shed 3 bases, J shed 5 bases, and the junction held 12 bases outside the gene matches. Supplemented by reference TRBV5-1 and TRBJ2-3, the full variable domain reads KAGVTQTPRYLIKTRGQQVTLSCSPISGHRSVSWYQQTPGQGLQFLFEYFSETQRNKGNFPGRFSGRQFSNSRSEMNVSTLELGDSALYLCASSSQGTGALGDTQYFGPGTRLTVL.

This rearrangement joins TRBV6-5 to TRBJ1-2; perhaps TRBD1 as D (5 bases). Germline assignment: CDR1 MNHEY and CDR2 SVGAGI. The V end was cut by 6 bases, the J end by 6 bases, with 14 bases between. The CDR3 is made up of 13 amino acids. CDR3 sequence: CASRPPGGDGYTF. The CDR3, as DNA: TGTGCCAGCAGGCCCCCTGGGGGGGATGGCTACACCTTC.

V and J are TRBV29-1 and TRBJ2-1; 10 bases align to TRBD2. The V segment lost 7 bases and the J segment 5 bases; nucleotides outside the gene matches: 5. This CDR3 has 13 residues. CDR1 and CDR2 (germline): SQVTM, ANQGSEA. CDR3 protein: CSGGTSVNNEQFF. In DNA, the CDR3 is TGCAGCGGTGGGACTAGCGTAAACAATGAGCAGTTCTTC.

This clone was detected only once. The gene calls are TRBV3-1 (or the pseudogene TRBV3-2) and TRBJ1-5, with TRBD1 matching over 7 bases. There are 16 residues in the CDR3. The germline CDR1 and CDR2 sequences are LGHDT and YNNKEL (reference sequence). After removal of 1 base from V and 3 bases from J, the junction contained 6 bases not matched to a gene. The CDR3 DNA is TGTGCCAGCAGCCAAGGTTCACAGGGGCTCAATCAGCCCCAGCATTTT. It specifies CASSQGSQGLNQPQHF.

The rearrangement joins TRBV5-5 to TRBJ2-2; D call uncertain. Germline lookup yields CDR1 SGHKS and CDR2 YYEKEE (reference sequence). V lost 0 bases and J lost 8, with 5 bases in between. This CDR3 region has 12 residues. The DNA of the CDR3 is TGTGCCAGCAGCTTGGACTTAGGGGAGCTGTTTTTT. As protein: CASSLDLGELFF. The complete variable domain, with remaining parts taken from reference TRBV5-5 and TRBJ2-2, reads DAGVTQSPTHLIKTRGQQVTLRCSPISGHKSVSWYQQVLGQGPQFIFQYYEKEERGRGNFPDRFSARQFPNYSSELNVNALLLGDSALYLCASSLDLGELFFGEGSRLTVL.

V and J are TRBV7-6 and TRBJ2-1; the D gene is possibly TRBD2 (5 bases). Germline CDR1 is SGHVS and CDR2 is FNYEAQ. This CDR3 has 17 amino acids. The V end was cut by 3 bases, the J end by 6 bases, with 21 bases between. The CDR3 here is CASSFRYRVPGGNEQFF. DNA for the CDR3: TGTGCCAGCAGCTTTAGGTACCGGGTGCCAGGAGGCAATGAGCAGTTCTTC.

V and J are TRBV2 and TRBJ2-5, with 9 bases aligning to TRBD2. Germline V CDR1 and CDR2: SNHLY, FYNNEI. CDR3 length: 13 amino acids. CDR3 protein: CAQASGIQETQYF. The CDR3 nucleotides read TGTGCACAGGCTAGCGGGATCCAAGAGACCCAGTACTTC.

This chain connects TRBV7-9 to TRBJ1-4, with 7 bases fitting TRBD1. CDR1 and CDR2 (germline): SEHNR, FQNEAQ (reference sequence). The CDR3 is 15 residues long. After removal of 1 base from V and 4 bases from J, the junction contained 3 bases not matched to a gene. CDR3: CASSLEGGNNEKLFF. DNA of the CDR3: TGTGCCAGCAGCTTAGAAGGGGGCAATAATGAAAAACTGTTTTTT.

The chain couples TRBV24-1 to TRBJ1-2; 9 bases match TRBD1. This CDR3 contains 15 residues. Germline V lookup: CDR1 KGHDR, CDR2 SFDVKD. Trimming at V came to 3 bases and at J to 7 bases, leaving 8 bases not matched to a gene. The CDR3 bases are TGTGCCACCAGTGATCCGGGACAGGGTACGCCTGGCTACACCTTC. Translation: CATSDPGQGTPGYTF.

The V gene is TRBV3-1 (or the pseudogene TRBV3-2), the J gene TRBJ1-6; no definite D call. Germline loops: CDR1 LGHDT, CDR2 YNNKEL (reference sequence). The CDR3 sequence is 13 residues long. Between the trimmed V and J ends, which lost 3 bases and 4 bases, there was a span of 4 bases. The CDR3 is CASSQAYNSPLHF. CDR3 bases: TGTGCCAGCAGCCAGGCATATAATTCACCCCTCCACTTT.

The chain links TRBV2 to TRBJ1-5; TRBD1 aligns across 7 bases. CDR3 length equals 16 residues. Looked up from germline, CDR1 is SNHLY and CDR2 is FYNNEI. J was trimmed by 2 bases and V by 4 bases; bases with no gene match: 8. CDR3 protein: CASSGVGGAGNQPQHF. The CDR3 nucleotides are TGTGCCAGCAGTGGGGTAGGGGGCGCGGGCAATCAGCCCCAGCATTTT.

This clone was observed a handful of times. The V and J genes are TRBV7-2 and TRBJ2-1; D perhaps matches TRBD1 (5 bases). The CDR3 loop spans 17 amino acids. CDR1 is SGHTA and CDR2 is FQGNSA in the germline V gene. V was cut by 3 bases and J by 4 bases, with 19 bases left in between. The CDR3: CASSFGLGRLRYNEQFF. CDR3 in DNA: TGTGCCAGCAGCTTCGGTCTGGGGCGGCTCCGATACAATGAGCAGTTCTTC.

The rearrangement uses TRBV27 and TRBJ2-2; D ambiguous. CDR3 length: 13 amino acids. Trimming pared 3 bases from V and 7 bases from J, leaving 9 bases between. Germline V gene lookup returns CDR1 MNHEY and CDR2 SMNVEV (reference sequence). CDR3 region: CASSFNGHGELFF. As DNA, the CDR3 is TGTGCCAGCAGTTTCAATGGCCACGGGGAGCTGTTTTTT.

The chain couples TRBV7-9 to TRBJ2-1, with D possibly matching TRBD1 (5 bases). This CDR3 has 14 residues. Germline-derived CDR1 and CDR2 are SEHNR and FQNEAQ (reference sequence). V dropped 2 bases and J dropped 5 bases, with 10 bases sitting between them. The CDR3 region is CASSLNLGHNEQFF. CDR3 nucleotide sequence: TGTGCCAGCAGCTTAAATCTGGGGCACAATGAGCAGTTCTTC.

This clone was seen only once. V usage is TRBV5-4 and J usage is TRBJ2-2; 9 bases are shared with TRBD2. The CDR3 contains 15 residues. V gave up 1 base and J gave up 6 bases; unmatched junction bases: 4. Germline V CDR1 and CDR2: SGHNT, YYREEE (reference sequence). CDR3 amino acids: CASSLRASGAGELFF. DNA of the CDR3: TGTGCCAGCAGCTTGAGGGCTAGCGGGGCCGGGGAGCTGTTTTTT.

This chain joins TRBV6-5 and TRBJ1-2; 9 bases fit TRBD1. Trimming cost V 8 bases and J 4 bases; bases outside gene matches: 8. CDR1 is MNHEY and CDR2 is SVGAGI in the germline V gene. The CDR3 covers 14 residues. The CDR3 loop reads CASADRGKVYGYTF. In DNA, the CDR3 is TGTGCCAGCGCGGACAGGGGTAAGGTCTATGGCTACACCTTC.

Only a few counts were recorded for this clone. This chain connects TRBV5-1 to TRBJ1-2; perhaps TRBD1 as D (6 bases). CDR1 is SGHRS and CDR2 is YFSETQ in the germline V gene. CDR3 size: 14 residues. Trimming cost V 0 bases and J 4 bases, with 10 bases left between them. CDR3 DNA sequence: TGCGCCAGCAGCTTGGATGGGGGCGCCTATGGCTACACCTTC. Protein: CASSLDGGAYGYTF.